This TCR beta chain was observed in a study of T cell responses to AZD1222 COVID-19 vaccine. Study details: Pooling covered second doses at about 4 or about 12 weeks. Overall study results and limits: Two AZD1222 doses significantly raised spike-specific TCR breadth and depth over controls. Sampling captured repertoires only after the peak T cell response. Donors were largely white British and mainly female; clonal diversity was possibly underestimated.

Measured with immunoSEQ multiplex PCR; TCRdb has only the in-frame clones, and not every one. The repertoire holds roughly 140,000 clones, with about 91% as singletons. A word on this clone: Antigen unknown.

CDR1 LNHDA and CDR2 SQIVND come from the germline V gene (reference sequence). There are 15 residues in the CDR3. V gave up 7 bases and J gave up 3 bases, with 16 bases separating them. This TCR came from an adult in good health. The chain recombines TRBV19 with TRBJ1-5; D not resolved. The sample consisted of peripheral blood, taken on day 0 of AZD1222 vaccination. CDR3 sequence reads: CASTPRAPTNQPQHF. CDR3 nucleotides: TGTGCCAGTACCCCACGGGCTCCAACCAATCAGCCCCAGCATTTT.